This TCR beta chain was documented in a study of T cells in Graves' hyperthyroidism and ophthalmopathy. Study-wide background: Blood was drawn when the patient was first diagnosed and still untreated.

The TCR beta CDR3 regions underwent amplification using RNA transcripts as the source. The HTBI set primed first-round TCR CDR3 RT-PCR. TCRdb analysed the multiplex PCR reads with MiXCR anew, one entry per CDR3 protein. The sample includes over 350,000 distinct CDR3 sequences, over 12% of them seen just once. CDR1 and CDR2 from the germline V gene are MNHEY and SVGAGI. With V trimmed by 4 bases and J by 4 bases, 4 bases remained unmatched. The CDR3 totals 13 residues. Clinical Activity Scores of at least 3, NOSPECS grades of at least 4 and durations under 3 months characterized ophthalmopathy patients. Patients with uncontrolled infections, other autoimmune diseases, pregnancy or lactation were excluded. Clinical symptoms, serum thyroxine, TRAb, thyroid ultrasound and orbital computed tomography established diagnosis.

The chain combines TRBV6-5 with TRBJ2-7; 7 bases are a match to TRBD1. The specimen was blood. This TCR was sampled from a man in his forties or fifties with Graves' ophthalmopathy. CDR3 protein: CASSSPTGYEQYF. Here the CDR3 DNA reads TGTGCCAGCAGTTCCCCGACAGGGTACGAGCAGTACTTC.